Listed here are 10 T cell receptor beta chains from one sample, sequenced in a study of T cell responses to AZD1222 COVID-19 vaccine. Profiled with immunoSEQ multiplex PCR; TCRdb holds only in-frame clones, not every one. Here the sample spans 130,000 or so clones, over 85% being singletons. The sample was peripheral blood, taken on day 0 of AZD1222 vaccination. These receptor sequences come from an adult in good health.

This clone was picked up a small number of times. V and J are TRBV19 and TRBJ2-2; D uncertain. The CDR3 covers 16 residues. CDR1 LNHDA and CDR2 SQIVND come from the germline V gene (reference sequence). Trimming took off 3 bases at V and 4 bases at J, with 15 bases between the two ends. The CDR3 DNA reads as TGTGCCAGTAGTATTAGGACCTACCCCGGCACCGGGGAGCTGTTTTTT. Its translation is CASSIRTYPGTGELFF.

The chain combines TRBV3-1 (or the pseudogene TRBV3-2) with TRBJ1-2; tentatively, D is TRBD1 (5 bases). The CDR3 runs to 12 residues. Germline V CDR1 and CDR2: LGHDT, YNNKEL (reference sequence). Trimming shortened V by 4 bases and J by 4 bases, and 7 bases separated the two germline ends. CDR3 region: CASSRDFYGYTF. Here the CDR3 DNA reads TGTGCCAGCAGCCGGGACTTCTATGGCTACACCTTC.

With regard to this clone: The germline gene is not matched at one end of the junction; a read error may be the cause. This sequence joins TRBV27 and TRBJ1-1, with D hard to call. Germline assignment: CDR1 MNHEY and CDR2 SMNVEV (reference sequence). The CDR3 consists of 16 residues. CDR3 residues: CASSLSSGVGNTEAFF. In nucleotides, the CDR3 is TGTGCCAGCAGTCTATCATCCGGGGTGGGGAACACTGAAGCTTTCTTT.

The chain joins TRBV28 to TRBJ1-2; D gene unclear. CDR1 MDHEN and CDR2 SYDVKM come from the germline V gene. The CDR3 is made up of 13 amino acids. V shed 2 bases and J shed 8 bases, with 12 bases lying between them. The CDR3 DNA reads TGTGCCAGCAGTTTACGCCCCTCAATGGGCTACACCTTC. This encodes CASSLRPSMGYTF.

The chain combines TRBV6-6 with TRBJ1-5, with D perhaps matching TRBD1 (5 bases). The CDR3 loop spans 14 amino acids. Germline assignment: CDR1 MNHNY and CDR2 SVGAGI (reference sequence). Trimming pared 3 bases from V and 4 bases from J, leaving 10 bases between. The CDR3 sequence: CASSYGGLNQPQHF. The CDR3, as DNA: TGTGCCAGCAGTTATGGGGGGTTGAATCAGCCCCAGCATTTT.

The chain carries TRBV7-2 and TRBJ1-3, with 8 bases matching TRBD1. The CDR3 totals 13 residues. With 4 bases clipped from V and 4 bases from J, the junction kept 0 bases outside the gene matches. Per germline, CDR1 SGHTA and CDR2 FQGNSA. CDR3 DNA: TGTGCCAGCAGCTGGGACAGGGGAAACACCATATATTTT. Its protein is CASSWDRGNTIYF.

The rearrangement joins TRBV5-1 to TRBJ2-1, with D possibly matching TRBD2 (6 bases). CDR3 length: 15 amino acids. CDR1 SGHRS and CDR2 YFSETQ come from the germline V gene. Trimming stripped 7 bases from V and 8 bases from J, with 22 bases between. The CDR3 loop is CASRSAGSAVDEQFF. The CDR3 nucleotides read TGCGCCAGCCGGTCAGCCGGGAGCGCTGTTGATGAGCAGTTCTTC. The full variable domain, rest sourced from reference TRBV5-1 and TRBJ2-1, is KAGVTQTPRYLIKTRGQQVTLSCSPISGHRSVSWYQQTPGQGLQFLFEYFSETQRNKGNFPGRFSGRQFSNSRSEMNVSTLELGDSALYLCASRSAGSAVDEQFFGPGTRLTVL.

V usage is TRBV5-1 and J usage is TRBJ2-1; no clear D. With 4 bases removed from V and 1 base from J, the gap between germline ends came to 6 bases. Germline V lookup: CDR1 SGHRS, CDR2 YFSETQ. There are 13 residues in the CDR3. This CDR3 is CASSPSSYNEQFF. The CDR3 DNA is TGCGCCAGCAGCCCGTCTTCCTACAATGAGCAGTTCTTC. Looking up the rest from reference TRBV5-1 and TRBJ2-1 gives the full variable domain: KAGVTQTPRYLIKTRGQQVTLSCSPISGHRSVSWYQQTPGQGLQFLFEYFSETQRNKGNFPGRFSGRQFSNSRSEMNVSTLELGDSALYLCASSPSSYNEQFFGPGTRLTVL.

The chain has TRBV27 and TRBJ2-7, with unresolved D. Looked up from germline, CDR1 is MNHEY and CDR2 is SMNVEV (reference sequence). V was trimmed by 3 bases and J by 5 bases, leaving 5 bases between them. The CDR3 is 11 residues long. The CDR3 loop reads CASSFMHEQYF. DNA for the CDR3: TGTGCCAGCAGTTTCATGCACGAGCAGTACTTC.

The chain couples TRBV7-8 to TRBJ2-7, with a weak D call TRBD2 (6 bases). CDR3 length: 17 amino acids. Between the trimmed V and J ends, which lost 10 bases and 0 bases, there was a span of 25 bases. Germline CDR1 is SGHVS and CDR2 is FQNEAQ. The CDR3 nucleotides are TGTGCCACCGACGGATTTACAAGCGGGTGGAGCTCCTACGAGCAGTACTTC. Amino acids: CATDGFTSGWSSYEQYF. The whole variable domain, filled in from reference TRBV7-8 and TRBJ2-7, reads GAGVSQSPRYKVAKRGQDVALRCDPISGHVSLFWYQQALGQGPEFLTYFQNEAQLDKSGLPSDRFFAERPEGSVSTLKIQRTQQEDSAVYLCATDGFTSGWSSYEQYFGPGTRLTVT.